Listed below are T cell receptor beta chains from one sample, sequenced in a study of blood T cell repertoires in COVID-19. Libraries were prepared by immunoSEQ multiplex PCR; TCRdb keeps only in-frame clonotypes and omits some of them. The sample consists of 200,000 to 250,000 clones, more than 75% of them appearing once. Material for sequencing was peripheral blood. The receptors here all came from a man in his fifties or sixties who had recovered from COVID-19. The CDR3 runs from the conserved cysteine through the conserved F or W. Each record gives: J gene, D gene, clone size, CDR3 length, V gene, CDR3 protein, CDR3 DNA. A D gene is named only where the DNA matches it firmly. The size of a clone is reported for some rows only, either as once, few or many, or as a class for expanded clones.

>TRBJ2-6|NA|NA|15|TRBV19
CASSSGSSGANVLTF
TGTGCCAGTAGTAGTGGCAGCTCTGGGGCCAACGTCCTGACTTTC
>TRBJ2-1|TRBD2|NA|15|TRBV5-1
CASSLLSGRDNEQFF
TGCGCCAGCAGCTTGTTAAGCGGGAGAGACAATGAGCAGTTCTTC
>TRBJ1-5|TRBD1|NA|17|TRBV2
CASSAGQGRRDNQPQHF
TGTGCCAGCAGTGCTGGACAGGGGAGAAGGGACAATCAGCCCCAGCATTTT
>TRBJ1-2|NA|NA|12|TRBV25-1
CASSRGINGYTF
TGTGCCAGCAGTCGGGGTATTAATGGCTACACCTTC
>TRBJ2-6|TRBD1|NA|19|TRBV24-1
CATSDPTGGRFFGANVLTF
TGTGCCACCAGTGATCCAACAGGGGGCAGGTTCTTTGGGGCCAACGTCCTGACTTTC
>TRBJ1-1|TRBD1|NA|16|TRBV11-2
CASSHQDRGTQAEAFF
TGTGCCAGCAGCCACCAAGACAGGGGAACCCAGGCTGAAGCTTTCTTT
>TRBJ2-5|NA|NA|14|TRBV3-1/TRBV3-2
CASSPYAGMETQYF
TGTGCCAGCAGCCCCTACGCGGGGATGGAGACCCAGTACTTC
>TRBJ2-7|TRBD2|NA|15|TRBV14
CASSHPLAGRYEQYF
TGTGCCAGCAGTCACCCACTAGCGGGCCGCTACGAGCAGTACTTC
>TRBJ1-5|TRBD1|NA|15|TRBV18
CASSSGGQPNQPQHF
TGTGCCAGCTCATCAGGGGGACAGCCCAATCAGCCCCAGCATTTT
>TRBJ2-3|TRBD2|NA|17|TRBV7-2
CASSFGLAGGLTDTQYF
TGTGCCAGCAGCTTCGGACTAGCGGGAGGGTTAACAGATACGCAGTATTTT
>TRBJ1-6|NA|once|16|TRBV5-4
CASSLEAGVGNSPLHF
TGTGCCAGCAGCTTGGAGGCAGGGGTCGGGAATTCACCCCTCCACTTT
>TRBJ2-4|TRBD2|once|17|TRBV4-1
CASSQEGGRLSKNIQYF
TGCGCCAGCAGCCAAGAAGGCGGGAGATTGAGCAAAAACATTCAGTACTTC
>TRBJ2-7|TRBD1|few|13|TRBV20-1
CSASSDRSYEQYF
TGCAGTGCTAGTTCGGACAGGTCCTACGAGCAGTACTTC
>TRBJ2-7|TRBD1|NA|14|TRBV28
CASSPPDRGGKQYF
TGTGCCAGCAGTCCCCCGGACAGGGGAGGCAAGCAGTACTTC
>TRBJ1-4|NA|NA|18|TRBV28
CASSPRRGGWTRNEKLFF
TGTGCCAGCAGTCCGCGTCGCGGGGGATGGACCCGGAATGAAAAACTGTTTTTT
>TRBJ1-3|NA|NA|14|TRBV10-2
CASTSSREANTIYF
TGCGCCAGCACTTCGTCCAGGGAGGCGAACACCATATATTTT
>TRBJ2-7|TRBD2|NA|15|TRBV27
CASSDGLAGVYEQYF
TGTGCCAGCAGCGACGGACTAGCGGGAGTGTACGAGCAGTACTTC
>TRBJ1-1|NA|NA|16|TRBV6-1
CASSEALGPLNTEAFF
TGTGCCAGCAGTGAAGCTCTGGGCCCCCTGAACACTGAAGCTTTCTTT
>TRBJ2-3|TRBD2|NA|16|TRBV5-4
CASSPGLAGGLNTQYF
TGTGCCAGCAGCCCGGGACTAGCGGGAGGGTTGAATACGCAGTATTTT
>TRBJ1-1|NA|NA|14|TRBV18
CASSRAGLNTEAFF
TGTGCCAGCTCACGGGCGGGACTGAACACTGAAGCTTTCTTT
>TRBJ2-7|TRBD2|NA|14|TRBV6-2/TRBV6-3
CASSYPGGIYEQYF
TGTGCCAGCAGTTACCCGGGAGGGATATACGAGCAGTACTTC
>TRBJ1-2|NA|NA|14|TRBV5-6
CASSNPPEHYGYTF
TGTGCCAGCAGCAATCCCCCCGAGCACTATGGCTACACCTTC
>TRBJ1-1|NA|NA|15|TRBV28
CASSSLKTLNTEAFF
TGTGCCAGCAGTTCCCTTAAGACTCTGAACACTGAAGCTTTCTTT
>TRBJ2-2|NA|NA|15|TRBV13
CASSLNNYNTGELFF
TGTGCCAGCAGCTTAAACAATTACAACACCGGGGAGCTGTTTTTT
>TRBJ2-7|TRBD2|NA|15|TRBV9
CASSVDPQREYEQYF
TGTGCCAGCAGCGTAGACCCCCAGCGGGAGTACGAGCAGTACTTC
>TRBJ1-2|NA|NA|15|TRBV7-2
CASSLDDRPNYGYTF
TGTGCCAGCAGCTTAGACGACAGGCCTAACTATGGCTACACCTTC
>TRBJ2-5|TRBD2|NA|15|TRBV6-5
CASSPAFSGQETQYF
TGTGCCAGCAGTCCCGCTTTTAGCGGGCAAGAGACCCAGTACTTC
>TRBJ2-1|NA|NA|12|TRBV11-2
CASSNTLNEQFF
TGTGCCAGCAGTAACACCCTCAATGAGCAGTTCTTC
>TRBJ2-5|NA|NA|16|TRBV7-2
CASSLALAGAQETQYF
TGTGCCAGCAGCTTAGCGTTGGCAGGGGCACAAGAGACCCAGTACTTC
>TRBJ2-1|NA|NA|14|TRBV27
CASRLGGAYNEQFF
TGTGCCAGCAGATTGGGGGGAGCCTACAATGAGCAGTTCTTC
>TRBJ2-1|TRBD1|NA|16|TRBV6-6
CASSRSGGVSYNEQFF
TGTGCCAGCAGCCGATCAGGGGGAGTTTCCTACAATGAGCAGTTCTTC
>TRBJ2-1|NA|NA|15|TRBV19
CASSIGGLISNEQFF
TGTGCCAGTAGTATTGGGGGCTTGATCTCCAATGAGCAGTTCTTC
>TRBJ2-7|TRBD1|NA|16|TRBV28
CASSSSGTGGSYEQYF
TGTGCCAGCAGTTCCTCTGGGACAGGGGGCTCCTACGAGCAGTACTTC
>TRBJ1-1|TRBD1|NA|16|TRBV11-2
CASSARRRGPSTEAFF
TGTGCCAGCAGCGCAAGGAGGAGGGGGCCGAGCACTGAAGCTTTCTTT
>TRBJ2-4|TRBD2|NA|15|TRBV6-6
CASSYSAGGQNIQYF
TGTGCCAGCAGTTACTCGGCGGGAGGGCAGAACATTCAGTACTTC
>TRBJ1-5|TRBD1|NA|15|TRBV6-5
CASSPRQGVNQPQHF
TGTGCCAGCAGTCCGCGACAGGGGGTTAATCAGCCCCAGCATTTT
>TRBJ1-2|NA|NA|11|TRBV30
CAWRTSGGYTF
TGTGCCTGGAGGACATCGGGAGGCTACACCTTC
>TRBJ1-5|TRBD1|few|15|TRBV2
CASGETGFSNQPQHF
TGTGCCAGCGGAGAGACAGGGTTTAGCAATCAGCCCCAGCATTTT
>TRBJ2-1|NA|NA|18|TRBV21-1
CASSRDFWDRGSYNEQFF
TGTGCCAGCAGCAGAGACTTTTGGGACAGGGGATCCTACAATGAGCAGTTCTTC
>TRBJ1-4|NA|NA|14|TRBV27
CASSFGRGNEKLFF
TGTGCCAGCAGTTTCGGCAGGGGAAATGAAAAACTGTTTTTT
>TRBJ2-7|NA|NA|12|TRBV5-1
CASSLPGSEQYF
TGCGCCAGCAGCTTGCCGGGAAGCGAGCAGTACTTC
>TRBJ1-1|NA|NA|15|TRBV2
CASKMQKRMNTEAFF
TGTGCCAGCAAGATGCAGAAACGAATGAACACTGAAGCTTTCTTT
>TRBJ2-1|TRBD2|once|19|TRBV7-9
CASSLPSGSRKSSYNEQFF
TGTGCCAGCAGCTTACCTAGCGGGAGCCGTAAAAGCTCCTACAATGAGCAGTTCTTC
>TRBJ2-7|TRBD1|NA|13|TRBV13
CASSPNPQGEQYF
TGTGCCAGCAGCCCAAATCCACAGGGGGAGCAGTACTTC
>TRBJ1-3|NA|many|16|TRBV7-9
CASSLAARDSGNTIYF
TGTGCCAGCAGCTTAGCGGCCAGGGACTCTGGAAACACCATATATTTT
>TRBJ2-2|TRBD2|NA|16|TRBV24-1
CATSARGRAVAGELFF
TGTGCCACCAGTGCTCGCGGGAGGGCCGTGGCTGGGGAGCTGTTTTTT
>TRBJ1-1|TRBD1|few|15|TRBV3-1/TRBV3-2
CASSPSDRVNTEAFF
TGTGCCAGCAGTCCCTCAGACAGGGTGAATACTGAAGCTTTCTTT
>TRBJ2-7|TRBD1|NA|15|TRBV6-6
CASRPGTGSTYEQYF
TGTGCCAGCAGACCCGGGACAGGGTCCACCTACGAGCAGTACTTC
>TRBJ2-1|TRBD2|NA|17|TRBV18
CASSPLSGTNSYNEQFF
TGTGCCAGCTCACCCCTTTCCGGGACTAACTCCTACAATGAGCAGTTCTTC
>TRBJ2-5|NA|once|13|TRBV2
CAGRGNLQETQYF
TGTGCCGGGAGGGGGAACCTCCAAGAGACCCAGTACTTC
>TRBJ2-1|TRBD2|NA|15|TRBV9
CASSGSGSGYNEQFF
TGTGCCAGCAGCGGTAGCGGGAGTGGATACAATGAGCAGTTCTTC
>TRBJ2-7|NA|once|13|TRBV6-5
CASSRPGSYEQYF
TGTGCCAGCAGTCGTCCGGGCTCCTACGAGCAGTACTTC